This TCR beta chain stems from a study of blood T cells in healthy people across ages. RNA extraction gave at least 5 micrograms of total RNA per sample. With a J-beta primer mix and a sample-barcoded 5' primer, a second PCR ran roughly 6 to 11 cycles. TCRdb passed the 5' RACE reads through MiXCR, listing each CDR3 protein once. Of some 640,000 distinct CDR3 sequences in the sample, around 49% were seen once. V was shortened by 8 bases and J by 1 base, with 13 bases between the two germline ends. Per germline, CDR1 MNHEY and CDR2 SVGAGI. The CDR3 extends over 14 amino acids. The chain uses TRBV6-5 and TRBJ2-3; D is unresolved. The TCR sequence derives from a woman between 55 and 75 years old in good health. Source material: blood. The CDR3 loop is CASRTRGRTDTQYF. The CDR3, as DNA: TGTGCCAGCCGAACGAGAGGACGCACAGATACGCAGTATTTT.